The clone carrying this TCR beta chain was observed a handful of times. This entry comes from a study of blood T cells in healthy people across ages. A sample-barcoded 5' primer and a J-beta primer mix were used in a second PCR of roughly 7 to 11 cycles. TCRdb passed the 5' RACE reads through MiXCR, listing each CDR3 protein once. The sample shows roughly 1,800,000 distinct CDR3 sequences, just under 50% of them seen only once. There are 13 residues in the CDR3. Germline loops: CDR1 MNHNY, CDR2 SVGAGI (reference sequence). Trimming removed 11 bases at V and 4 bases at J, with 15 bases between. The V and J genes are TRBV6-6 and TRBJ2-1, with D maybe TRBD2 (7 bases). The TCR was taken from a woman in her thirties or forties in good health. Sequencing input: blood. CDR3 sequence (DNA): TGTGCCGGAAGGGGGGGGTCGTACAATGAGCAGTTCTTC. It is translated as CAGRGGSYNEQFF.